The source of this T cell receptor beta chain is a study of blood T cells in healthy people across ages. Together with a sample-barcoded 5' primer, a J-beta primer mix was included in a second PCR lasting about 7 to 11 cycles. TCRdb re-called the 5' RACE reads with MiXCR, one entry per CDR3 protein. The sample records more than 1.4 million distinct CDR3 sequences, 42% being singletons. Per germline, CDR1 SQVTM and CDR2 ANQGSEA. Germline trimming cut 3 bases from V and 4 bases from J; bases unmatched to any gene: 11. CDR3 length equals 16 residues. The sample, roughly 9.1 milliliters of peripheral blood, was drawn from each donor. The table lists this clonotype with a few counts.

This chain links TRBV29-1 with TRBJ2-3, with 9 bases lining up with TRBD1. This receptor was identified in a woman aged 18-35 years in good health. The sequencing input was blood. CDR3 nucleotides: TGCAGCGTTGAGGCCGGGACAGGGTTGATCGCAGATACGCAGTATTTT. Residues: CSVEAGTGLIADTQYF.